The T cell receptor beta chain under discussion was sequenced for a study of CD8 T cells in Susac syndrome. Overall study: Clinically active disease was present in five or six of the sequenced Susac syndrome patients. Roughly 8 of these patients were in remission.

V was trimmed by 4 bases and J by 4 bases, leaving 11 bases between them. The CDR3 consists of 13 residues. Germline CDR1 MNHNY, CDR2 SVGAGI (reference sequence). Random-hexamer reverse transcription was applied to about 0.45 to 1 ug RNA. An immunoSEQ multiplex PCR amplified TCR beta CDR3 over 54 Vbeta and 13 Jbeta. In TCRdb, the immunoSEQ multiplex PCR reads were re-called with MiXCR into one record per CDR3 protein. The table records 80,000 to 90,000 distinct CDR3 sequences, 95% of them present only once. This receptor was obtained from a human donor with Susac syndrome. This chain connects TRBV6-6 to TRBJ2-7; D remains unclear. Sequencing input: CD8+ T cells from PBMCs. The CDR3 sequence is CASSLSGPYEQYF. CDR3 nucleotide sequence: TGTGCCAGCAGTTTAAGTGGCCCTTACGAGCAGTACTTC.